This T cell receptor (beta chain) comes out of a study of blood T cell repertoires in COVID-19. For the study at large: Sources were T cells, B-cell-depleted T cells, or PBMCs; the material itself was cDNA or gDNA.

In the authors' workflow: Estimation of nucleated cell counts relied on the amplification of reference gene primers. Sequencing was performed with immunoSEQ multiplex PCR; in TCRdb, only in-frame clones are kept and a portion is missing. V and J calls and clone size are copied from that table; D and trimming were computed from the DNA. The data show about 200,000 clones, roughly 90% seen once. Germline assignment: CDR1 SGHDN and CDR2 FVKESK. This CDR3 has 14 residues. The germline V and J ends were trimmed by 0 bases and 4 bases, with 9 bases remaining between them. J is TRBJ1-1 and V is TRBV14, with a possible D match to TRBD1 (6 bases). The specimen was peripheral blood. This sequence was found in a young man with active or convalescent COVID-19. The CDR3: CASSQDRGFTEAFF. CDR3 in DNA: TGTGCCAGCAGCCAAGACAGGGGATTCACTGAAGCTTTCTTT.